The source of this T cell receptor (beta chain) is a study of regulatory T cells in long-lasting Graves disease. Study-wide results and limits: Authors noted too few samples as a limitation. Persistent patients shared more public clonotypes (under 3,000) than newly diagnosed patients (around 1,000).

With regard to this clonotype: Its antigen is as yet unknown.

Germline lookup yields CDR1 MDHEN and CDR2 SYDVKM. V dropped 6 bases and J dropped 5 bases, with 14 bases sitting between them. This CDR3 comprises 13 residues. Time point specified: persistent/refractory GD, antithyroid drugs over 5 years with positive TRAb. RNA from PBMCs was the source of the TCR library. Arm-PCR with iRepertoire HTBI primers amplified the CDR3 regions for these TCR beta libraries. TCRdb re-derived calls from the multiplex PCR reads in MiXCR, one entry per CDR3 protein. The sample gives about 470,000 distinct CDR3 sequences, about 20% of which show up once; about 7.8% is in the top ten.

The source was peripheral blood mononuclear cells (PBMCs), collected when the disease was refractory, from a patient treated with antithyroid drugs. This chain joins TRBV28 and TRBJ2-7; no reliable D call. The TCR originated in a female donor with Graves disease. CDR3 DNA: TGTGCCAGCAGCCACGGAAGGGTCCACGAGCAGTACTTC. Protein product: CASSHGRVHEQYF. Variable domain in full (rest from reference TRBV28 and TRBJ2-7): DVKVTQSSRYLVKRTGEKVFLECVQDMDHENMFWYRQDPGLGLRLIYFSYDVKMKEKGDIPEGYSVSREKKERFSLILESASTNQTSMYLCASSHGRVHEQYFGPGTRLTVT.